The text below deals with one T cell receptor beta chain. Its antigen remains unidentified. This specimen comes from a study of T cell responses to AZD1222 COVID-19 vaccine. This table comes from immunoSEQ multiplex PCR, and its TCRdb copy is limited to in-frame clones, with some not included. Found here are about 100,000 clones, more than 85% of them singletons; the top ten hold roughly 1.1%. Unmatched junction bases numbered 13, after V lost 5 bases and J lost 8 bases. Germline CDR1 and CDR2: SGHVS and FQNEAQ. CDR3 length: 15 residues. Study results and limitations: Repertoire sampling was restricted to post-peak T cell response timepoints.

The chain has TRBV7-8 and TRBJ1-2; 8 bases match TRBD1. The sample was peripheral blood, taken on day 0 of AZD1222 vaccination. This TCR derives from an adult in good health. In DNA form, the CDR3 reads TGTGCCAGCAGCATAGGGACAGGCCCCCTTGGGGGCTACACCTTC. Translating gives CASSIGTGPLGGYTF.